These T cell receptor beta chains were read from a single sample in a study of shared clonotypes between healthy human individuals. The repertoire was sequenced with immunoSEQ multiplex PCR; TCRdb's copy has only in-frame clones and lacks some. This table holds some 2,500,000 clones, roughly 93% found once. Material for sequencing was naive CD4+ T cells from PBMCs. The receptors come from a man between 18 and 35 years old in good health. Some clones in this sample may be carry-over from other donors' samples. CDR3s leave out the opening cysteine and the closing phenylalanine or tryptophan. A D gene is named only where the DNA matches it firmly.

-	TRBV5-1	TRBJ2-7	ASSYGTAGEQY
-	TRBV28	TRBJ1-1	ASSFPPNGLEAF
-	TRBV4-2	TRBJ2-1	ASSRPQLGIYNEQF
-	TRBV10-3	TRBJ1-3	AISGSPGNTIY
-	TRBV7-9	TRBJ2-7	ASSLEGSSIYEQY
TRBD1	TRBV13	TRBJ2-7	ASSLGGQGLSEQY
-	TRBV29-1	TRBJ2-7	SVEQGAYEQY
-	TRBV5-1	TRBJ2-7	ASSLGSSYPNEQY
-	TRBV4-3	TRBJ2-2	ASRRRAPTGELF
-	TRBV28	TRBJ2-4	ASSQQGGENIQY